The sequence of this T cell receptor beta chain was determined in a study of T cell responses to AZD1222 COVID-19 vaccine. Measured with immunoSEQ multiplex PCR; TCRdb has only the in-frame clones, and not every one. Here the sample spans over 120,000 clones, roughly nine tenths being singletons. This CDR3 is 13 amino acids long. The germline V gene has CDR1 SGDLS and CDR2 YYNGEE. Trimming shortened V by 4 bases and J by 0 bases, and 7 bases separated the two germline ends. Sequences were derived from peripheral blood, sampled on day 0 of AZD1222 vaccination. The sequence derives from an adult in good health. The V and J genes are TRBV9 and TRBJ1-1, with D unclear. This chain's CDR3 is CASSPFLNTEAFF. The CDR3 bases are TGTGCCAGCAGCCCCTTCCTGAACACTGAAGCTTTCTTT.